The 21 T cell receptor beta chains reported below all come from one sample, sequenced in a study of vaccination effects on CD4 cells after COVID-19. No antigens are known for them. Expansion of antigen-specific CD4+ T cells with viral peptide pools was carried out by the ViraFEST assay before sequencing. The culture ran for roughly 10 days before CD4+ T cells were isolated. Prior SARS-CoV-2 infection was absent in the vaccine recipients, as shown by negative nucleocapsid antibodies. Data came from immunoSEQ multiplex PCR; TCRdb stores just in-frame clones and leaves some out. The repertoire includes tens of thousands of clones, around 74% of them detected once, and around 19% sits in the top ten. The sample was CD4+ T cells from PBMCs cultured with HCoV-NL63 spike peptides, taken before COVID-19 vaccination. Receptors were obtained from a human donor who received a COVID-19 vaccine.

The table lists this clone with a count of one. The rearrangement uses TRBV10-3 and TRBJ1-1; D is undetermined. V shed 7 bases and J shed 5 bases, with 14 bases lying between them. The CDR3 is made up of 13 amino acids. Germline-derived CDR1 and CDR2 are ENHRY and SYGVKD. The DNA for the CDR3 is TGTGCCATCACCAAGGGAGCCGGGACTGAAGCTTTCTTT. Amino acids: CAITKGAGTEAFF.

The table lists this clone with a few counts. The rearrangement uses TRBV5-1 and TRBJ2-7, with D possibly TRBD1 on 6 matching bases. The CDR3 sequence is 14 residues long. Germline V gene data show CDR1 as SGHRS and CDR2 as YFSETQ. Trimming cost V 4 bases and J 3 bases, with 14 bases left between them. CDR3: CASSRDTANYEQYF. As DNA, the CDR3 is TGCGCCAGCAGCCGGGACACCGCAAACTACGAGCAGTACTTC.

The V and J genes are TRBV6-2 or TRBV6-3 and TRBJ1-1; 7 bases match TRBD1. Germline assignment: CDR1 MNHEY and CDR2 SVGEGT. The CDR3 is 16 amino acids. The J segment lost 6 bases and the V segment lost 1 base, leaving 11 bases of the junction unmatched. The CDR3 sequence is CASSYWGSTGSPEAFF. The CDR3 nucleotides are TGTGCCAGCAGTTACTGGGGATCGACAGGGTCCCCTGAAGCTTTCTTT.

The chain combines TRBV19 with TRBJ2-2; 7 bases line up with TRBD2. This CDR3 has 15 residues. Germline assignment: CDR1 LNHDA and CDR2 SQIVND (reference sequence). Trimming cost V 4 bases and J 7 bases; bases outside gene matches: 9. The chain's CDR3 is CASSRSGEFIGELFF. The CDR3 DNA reads as TGTGCCAGTAGTAGAAGCGGGGAGTTCATCGGGGAGCTGTTTTTT. Full variable domain (remainder filled in from reference TRBV19 and TRBJ2-2): DGGITQSPKYLFRKEGQNVTLSCEQNLNHDAMYWYRQDPGQGLRLIYYSQIVNDFQKGDIAEGYSVSREKKESFPLTVTSAQKNPTAFYLCASSRSGEFIGELFFGEGSRLTVL.

The chain combines TRBV25-1 with TRBJ1-2; perhaps TRBD1 as D (5 bases). Germline CDR1 MGHDK, CDR2 SYGVNS. V was clipped by 6 bases and J by 5 bases, with 16 bases between them. CDR3 size: 14 residues. The CDR3, as DNA: TGTGCCAGCAGGCCCGGGACGGAACCTTATGGCTACACCTTC. Its translation: CASRPGTEPYGYTF.

This clone was observed a handful of times. The chain employs TRBV27 and TRBJ1-5, with 7 bases identical to TRBD1. Germline V gene lookup returns CDR1 MNHEY and CDR2 SMNVEV (reference sequence). Trimming cost V 2 bases and J 2 bases; bases outside gene matches: 6. This CDR3 spans 16 amino acids. The CDR3 DNA is TGTGCCAGCAGTTTAGTCCCCAGGGGGGGCAATCAGCCCCAGCATTTT. The encoded protein is CASSLVPRGGNQPQHF.

The chain links TRBV27 to TRBJ1-2; 8 nucleotides agree with TRBD1. Germline loops: CDR1 MNHEY, CDR2 SMNVEV (reference sequence). V gave up 5 bases and J gave up 8 bases; unmatched junction bases: 10. The CDR3 is 14 amino acids. As DNA, the CDR3 is TGTGCCAGCAGTCCGGCAGGGACAGGTCTGGGCTACACCTTC. Translated: CASSPAGTGLGYTF.

This chain joins TRBV19 and TRBJ1-4; 9 bases are shared with TRBD1. The V gene end was trimmed by 10 bases and the J gene end by 5 bases; junction bases not matched to a gene: 8. CDR3 size: 14 residues. Germline CDR1 LNHDA, CDR2 SQIVND (reference sequence). CDR3 sequence: CATRDRARNEKLFF. The CDR3 DNA reads TGTGCCACCCGGGACAGGGCGCGGAATGAAAAACTGTTTTTT.

V and J are TRBV29-1 and TRBJ2-3, with D possibly matching TRBD2 (5 bases). The CDR3 spans 14 residues. The V end lost 6 bases, the J end lost 3 bases, and 16 bases lay between the germline ends. The germline gives CDR1 SQVTM, CDR2 ANQGSEA. The CDR3 here is CSVDHRGLTDTQYF. The CDR3 DNA reads TGCAGCGTAGACCACCGGGGATTAACAGATACGCAGTATTTT.

The CDR3 reads CASSTSGRGSYNEQFF. CDR3 nucleotides: TGTGCCAGTAGTACCTCAGGCAGGGGCTCCTACAATGAGCAGTTCTTC. The chain combines TRBV19 with TRBJ2-1; possibly TRBD1 for D (6 bases). V lost 4 bases to trimming and J lost 0 bases, with 13 bases between them. Germline V gene sequence: CDR1 LNHDA, CDR2 SQIVND (reference sequence). This CDR3 comprises 16 residues. Complete variable domain (other parts from reference TRBV19 and TRBJ2-1): DGGITQSPKYLFRKEGQNVTLSCEQNLNHDAMYWYRQDPGQGLRLIYYSQIVNDFQKGDIAEGYSVSREKKESFPLTVTSAQKNPTAFYLCASSTSGRGSYNEQFFGPGTRLTVL.

The genes are TRBV7-2 and TRBJ1-3; D ambiguous. Germline loops: CDR1 SGHTA, CDR2 FQGNSA. Trimming stripped 2 bases from V and 0 bases from J, with 11 bases between. The CDR3 sequence is 16 residues long. The CDR3 DNA reads as TGTGCCAGCAGCTTAAGATCTGGCAGCTCTGGAAACACCATATATTTT. It specifies CASSLRSGSSGNTIYF.

The chain has TRBV2 and TRBJ1-2, with D possibly matching TRBD1 (5 bases). CDR3 size: 15 residues. The V gene lost 6 bases and the J gene lost 6 bases, with 20 bases spanning the gap. CDR1 and CDR2 from the germline V gene are SNHLY and FYNNEI. CDR3 bases: TGTGCCAGCAGGTCACCGGGACGCAAAGGGGATGGCTACACCTTC. This codes for CASRSPGRKGDGYTF.

In its sample, this clone was seen a few times. This rearrangement joins TRBV4-1 to TRBJ1-4; D perhaps matches TRBD1 (6 bases). The V gene's germline CDR1 is MGHRA and CDR2 YSYEKL. The V end lost 0 bases, the J end lost 5 bases, and 13 bases lay between the germline ends. The CDR3 is 16 residues long. The CDR3 DNA reads as TGCGCCAGCAGCCAAGATCGGTCAGGGGTCAATGAAAAACTGTTTTTT. Its translation is CASSQDRSGVNEKLFF.

In its sample, this clone was seen once. This chain uses TRBV12-5 with TRBJ2-2; D is unclear. The CDR3 consists of 15 residues. The germline CDR1 and CDR2 sequences are LGHNT and FRNRAP. Trimming pared 2 bases from V and 1 base from J, leaving 8 bases between. The CDR3 sequence is CASGLRTVNTGELFF. The CDR3 DNA is TGTGCTAGTGGTTTGCGAACAGTGAACACCGGGGAGCTGTTTTTT.

This chain connects TRBV11-2 to TRBJ2-5, with D tentatively TRBD2 (5 bases). This CDR3 spans 13 amino acids. The germline gives CDR1 SGHAT, CDR2 FQNNGV. The V end was cut by 0 bases, the J end by 4 bases, with 6 bases between. The CDR3 spells CASSLDRGETQYF. DNA for the CDR3: TGTGCCAGCAGCTTAGATCGGGGAGAGACCCAGTACTTC.

The V gene is TRBV27, the J gene TRBJ1-1; a weak D match, TRBD1 (5 bases). CDR3 size: 13 residues. V lost 5 bases and J 1 base, leaving 8 bases between the germline ends. Looked up from germline, CDR1 is MNHEY and CDR2 is SMNVEV (reference sequence). The CDR3 DNA follows: TGTGCCAGCAGTACCGGGGCGAACACTGAAGCTTTCTTT. Amino acid sequence: CASSTGANTEAFF.

The J gene is TRBJ1-2, the V gene TRBV28; D is perhaps TRBD1 (6 bases). Germline V lookup: CDR1 MDHEN, CDR2 SYDVKM. The V and J ends lost 8 bases and 0 bases respectively, with 22 bases between them. This CDR3 is 17 amino acids long. The CDR3 loop reads CASLRRQGFKANYGYTF. The CDR3 DNA sequence: TGTGCCAGCCTTCGTCGGCAGGGGTTTAAGGCTAACTATGGCTACACCTTC.

This chain links TRBV2 with TRBJ2-7; possibly TRBD2 for D (6 bases). Trimming took off 5 bases at V and 5 bases at J, with 22 bases between the two ends. Germline assignment: CDR1 SNHLY and CDR2 FYNNEI. This CDR3 contains 16 residues. The CDR3: CASSPHALADNDEQYF. The CDR3 DNA is TGTGCCAGCAGTCCCCACGCCTTAGCGGACAATGACGAGCAGTACTTC. Full variable domain (rest looked up from reference TRBV2 and TRBJ2-7): EPEVTQTPSHQVTQMGQEVILRCVPISNHLYFYWYRQILGQKVEFLVSFYNNEISEKSEIFDDQFSVERPDGSNFTLKIRSTKLEDSAMYFCASSPHALADNDEQYFGPGTRLTVT.

J is TRBJ2-7 and V is TRBV28, with D possibly TRBD2 on 6 matching bases. The V gene's germline CDR1 is MDHEN and CDR2 SYDVKM. The CDR3 is 14 amino acids. V lost 8 bases to trimming and J lost 4 bases, with 18 bases between them. This chain's CDR3 is CASGTLSPLYEQYF. The DNA for the CDR3 is TGTGCCAGCGGGACTTTGTCTCCCTTGTACGAGCAGTACTTC.

The genes are TRBV28 and TRBJ1-6; 7 bases fit TRBD1. Germline-derived CDR1 and CDR2 are MDHEN and SYDVKM. V shed 8 bases, J shed 7 bases, and the junction held 8 bases outside the gene matches. This CDR3 is 14 amino acids long. DNA of the CDR3: TGTGCCAGCCTGTCCGGGACAGTCAATTCACCCCTCCACTTT. Protein sequence: CASLSGTVNSPLHF. The entire variable domain, with the rest obtained from reference TRBV28 and TRBJ1-6, is as follows: DVKVTQSSRYLVKRTGEKVFLECVQDMDHENMFWYRQDPGLGLRLIYFSYDVKMKEKGDIPEGYSVSREKKERFSLILESASTNQTSMYLCASLSGTVNSPLHFGNGTRLTVT.

The chain uses TRBV3-1 (or the pseudogene TRBV3-2) and TRBJ1-3; no reliable D call. This CDR3 has 16 residues. Trimming pared 1 base from V and 0 bases from J, leaving 10 bases between. CDR1 and CDR2 from the germline V gene are LGHDT and YNNKEL (reference sequence). CDR3 nucleotide sequence: TGTGCCAGCAGCCAAGTGCCGGTTAGCTCTGGAAACACCATATATTTT. This translates into CASSQVPVSSGNTIYF.